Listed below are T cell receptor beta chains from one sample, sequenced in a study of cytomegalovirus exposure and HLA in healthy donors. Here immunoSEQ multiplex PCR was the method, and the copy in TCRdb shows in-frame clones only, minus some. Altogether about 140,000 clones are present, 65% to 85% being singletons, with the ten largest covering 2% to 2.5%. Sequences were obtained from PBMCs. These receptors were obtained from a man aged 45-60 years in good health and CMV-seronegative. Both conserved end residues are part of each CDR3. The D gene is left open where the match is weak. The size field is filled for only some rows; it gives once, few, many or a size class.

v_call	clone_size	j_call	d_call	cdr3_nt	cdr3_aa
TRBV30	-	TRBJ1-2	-	TGTGCCTGGAGTGTACGGGGGGACGATGGCTACACCTTC	CAWSVRGDDGYTF
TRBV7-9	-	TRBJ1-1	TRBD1	TGTGCCAGCAGCCCCGGACAGGGGGACACTGAAGCTTTCTTT	CASSPGQGDTEAFF
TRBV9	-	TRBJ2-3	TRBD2	TGTGCCAGCAGCGCCCGACTAGCGGGGTTCACAGATACGCAGTATTTT	CASSARLAGFTDTQYF
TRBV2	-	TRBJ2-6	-	TGTGCCAGCAGTCAAACAGTAACCTCTGGGGCCAACGTCCTGACTTTC	CASSQTVTSGANVLTF
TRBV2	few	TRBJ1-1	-	TGTGCCAGCAGTGTTGAGGGGGTGAACACTGAAGCTTTCTTT	CASSVEGVNTEAFF
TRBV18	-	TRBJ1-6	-	TGTGCCAGCTCACCACGGGGGCAGGATTCACCCCTCCACTTT	CASSPRGQDSPLHF
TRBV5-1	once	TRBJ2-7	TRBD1	TGCGCCAGCAGCTTGGTCACAGGGGGGCGTTCCGAGCAGTACTTC	CASSLVTGGRSEQYF
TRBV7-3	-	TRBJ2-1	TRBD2	TGTGCCAGCAGCCCAGCGGGGGGGCCCGTCTCCTACAATGAGCAGTTCTTC	CASSPAGGPVSYNEQFF
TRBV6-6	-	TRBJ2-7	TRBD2	TGTGCCAGCAGTCCCGGCGGGGGGCTATCCTACGAGCAGTACTTC	CASSPGGGLSYEQYF
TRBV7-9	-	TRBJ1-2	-	TGTGCCAGCAGCCCCAGTGCTAACTATGGCTACACCTTC	CASSPSANYGYTF
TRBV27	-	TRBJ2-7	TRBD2	TGTGCCAGCAGTCCGCCTAGCGGGGGAGACGAGCAGTACTTC	CASSPPSGGDEQYF
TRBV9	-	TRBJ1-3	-	TGTGCCAGCAGCGTAGGCGTGAGAGGGGACATATCTGGAAACACCATATATTTT	CASSVGVRGDISGNTIYF
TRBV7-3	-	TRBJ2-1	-	TGTGCCAGCAGCTTATCATCTGGTGGGGCGTCCTACAATGAGCAGTTCTTC	CASSLSSGGASYNEQFF
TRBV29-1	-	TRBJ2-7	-	TGCAGCGGCCGAACAGGCTATCAGGGAACCTACGAGCAGTACTTC	CSGRTGYQGTYEQYF
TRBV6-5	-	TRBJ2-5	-	TGTGCCAGCAGTTTCGGACGAGGGAGGGAGACCCAGTACTTC	CASSFGRGRETQYF
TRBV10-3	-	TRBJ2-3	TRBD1	TGTGCCATCAGTGAGGGGACAGAGTCCACAGATACGCAGTATTTT	CAISEGTESTDTQYF
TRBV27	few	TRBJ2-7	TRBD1	TGTGCCAGCAGGAGAACAGGGGGCGAGCACTACTACGAGCAGTACTTC	CASRRTGGEHYYEQYF
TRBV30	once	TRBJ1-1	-	TGTGCCTGGACCCCTCTAGCGGAGAACACTGAAGCTTTCTTT	CAWTPLAENTEAFF
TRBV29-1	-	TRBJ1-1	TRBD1	TGCAGCGTTACCGACAGGGGGAACACTGAAGCTTTCTTT	CSVTDRGNTEAFF
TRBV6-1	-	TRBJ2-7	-	TGTGCCAGCTATGGGGTGGGGCAGAAGGACTACGAGCAGTACTTC	CASYGVGQKDYEQYF
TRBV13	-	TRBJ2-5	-	TGTGCCAGCGTATTCAGAGAGACCCAGTACTTC	CASVFRETQYF
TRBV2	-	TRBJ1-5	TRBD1	TGTGCCAGCCAGCTCGACAGGGACCCGCAGCCCCAGCATTTT	CASQLDRDPQPQHF
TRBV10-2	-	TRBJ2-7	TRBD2	TGCGCCAGCAGTGAAGGGTCCCGGGGGGCCTACGAGCAGTACTTC	CASSEGSRGAYEQYF
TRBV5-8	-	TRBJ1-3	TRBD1	TGTGCCAGCAGCTTGGCAGGGGGTGGAAACACCATATATTTT	CASSLAGGGNTIYF
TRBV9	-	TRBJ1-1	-	TGTGCCAGCAGCGTAGACGGAGCGAACACTGAAGCTTTCTTT	CASSVDGANTEAFF
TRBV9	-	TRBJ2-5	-	TGTGCCAGCAGCGCCCAACCCCAGGGGTTCGAGACCCAGTACTTC	CASSAQPQGFETQYF
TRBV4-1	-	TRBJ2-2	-	TGCGCCAGCAGCTACAGAATAGATAATACCGGGGAGCTGTTTTTT	CASSYRIDNTGELFF
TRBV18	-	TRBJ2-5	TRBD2	TGTGCCAGCTCACTCCCTAGCGGGAGGATAGTGGAGACCCAGTACTTC	CASSLPSGRIVETQYF
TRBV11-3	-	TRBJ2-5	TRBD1	TGTGCCAGCAGCCAAACAGGGGGAAAAGAGACCCAGTACTTC	CASSQTGGKETQYF
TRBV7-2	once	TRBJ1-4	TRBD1	TGTGCCAGCAGCCGAGCCGGGACAGGGCCTGAAAAACTGTTTTTT	CASSRAGTGPEKLFF
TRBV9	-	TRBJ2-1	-	TGTGCCAGCAGCGTAGAGGGAGTCGGCCGTGTCGGCAATGAGCAGTTCTTC	CASSVEGVGRVGNEQFF
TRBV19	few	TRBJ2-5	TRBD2	TGTGCCAGTAGTATCGGTCCAGCGGGAGGGCCACATAGTCAGTACTTC	CASSIGPAGGPHSQYF
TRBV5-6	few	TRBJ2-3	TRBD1	TGTGCCAGCAGCTTGGGGACAGGGACAGATACGCAGTATTTT	CASSLGTGTDTQYF
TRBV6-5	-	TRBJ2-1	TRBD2	TGTGCCAGCAATCCAAGCGGGGGATCCTACAATGAGCAGTTCTTC	CASNPSGGSYNEQFF
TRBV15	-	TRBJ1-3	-	TGTGCCACCAGCAACAAGAACTCTGGAAACACCATATATTTT	CATSNKNSGNTIYF
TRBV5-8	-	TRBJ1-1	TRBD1	TGTGCCAGCAGCAACCCGACAGGGGGGGGGACTGAAGCTTTCTTT	CASSNPTGGGTEAFF
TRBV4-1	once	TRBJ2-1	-	TGCGCCAGCAGCCAGCGGGCCTCTGGGTCCTCCTACAATGAGCAGTTCTTC	CASSQRASGSSYNEQFF
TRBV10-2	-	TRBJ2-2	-	TGCGCCAGCTACAGGGCCCGGAACACCGGGGAGCTGTTTTTT	CASYRARNTGELFF
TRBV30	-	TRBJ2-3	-	TGTGCCTGGAGCCCCTCGTCTACGCAGTATTTT	CAWSPSSTQYF
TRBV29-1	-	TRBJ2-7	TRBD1	TGCAGCGTTGGGGACAGCTCCTACGAGCAGTACTTC	CSVGDSSYEQYF
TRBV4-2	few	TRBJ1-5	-	TGTGCCAGCAGCCAAGACCCAGGTGGGGGGGGTGGCAATCAGCCCCAGCATTTT	CASSQDPGGGGGNQPQHF
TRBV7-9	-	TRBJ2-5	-	TGTGCCAGCAGCCCAGGGGACGAGGGTCTTACGAGGGAGACCCAGTACTTC	CASSPGDEGLTRETQYF
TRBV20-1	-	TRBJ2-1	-	TGCAGTGCTGGCCCGGGGAAACTGCAGTTCTTC	CSAGPGKLQFF
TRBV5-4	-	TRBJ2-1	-	TGTGCCAGCAGCTTGCAGGGAAGCTCCTACAATGAGCAGTTCTTC	CASSLQGSSYNEQFF
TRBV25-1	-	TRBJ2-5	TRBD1	TGTGCCAGCAAGAGGGGACAGCAAGAGACCCAGTACTTC	CASKRGQQETQYF
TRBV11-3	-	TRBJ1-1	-	TGTGCCAGCAGCTTCAGACAGTCCAGTGGGTCTGAAGCTTTCTTT	CASSFRQSSGSEAFF
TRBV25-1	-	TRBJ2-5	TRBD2	TGTGCCAGCAGCGCGGGACTAGCGGGGGGGCCGGTCCAAGAGACCCAGTACTTC	CASSAGLAGGPVQETQYF